This passage covers 10 T cell receptor beta chains from one sample sequenced in a study of blood T cell repertoires in COVID-19. Here immunoSEQ multiplex PCR was the method, and the copy in TCRdb shows in-frame clones only, minus some. The sample contains approximately 280,000 clones, 65% to 90% of which appear only once. Sequenced: peripheral blood. The receptors come from a middle-aged man with active or convalescent COVID-19.

The rearrangement uses TRBV19 and TRBJ1-1, with 7 bases identical to TRBD1. J gave up 1 base and V 5 bases, and 13 bases lay outside the gene matches. CDR3 length: 17 amino acids. The germline V gene encodes CDR1 LNHDA and CDR2 SQIVND (reference sequence). The CDR3 DNA follows: TGTGCCAGTAGTGGAAGGGACAGCCTGCTAAAGAACACTGAAGCTTTCTTT. As protein: CASSGRDSLLKNTEAFF.

This sequence joins TRBV28 and TRBJ2-1; no reliable D call. The V gene's germline CDR1 is MDHEN and CDR2 SYDVKM. This CDR3 is 15 amino acids long. V shed 3 bases and J shed 0 bases, with 9 bases lying between them. The CDR3 reads CASSLLETSYNEQFF. The CDR3 DNA reads as TGTGCCAGCAGTTTGTTGGAGACCTCCTACAATGAGCAGTTCTTC.

The rearrangement links TRBV5-5 to TRBJ1-2, with TRBD1 as a possible D gene (6 bases). Trimming removed 0 bases at V and 7 bases at J, with 13 bases between. The CDR3 length is 14 residues. Germline loops: CDR1 SGHKS, CDR2 YYEKEE (reference sequence). The CDR3 loop reads CASSLDGGLGGYTF. The CDR3 DNA reads TGTGCCAGCAGCTTGGATGGGGGCCTGGGTGGCTACACCTTC.

V and J are TRBV11-3 and TRBJ2-1; the match to TRBD2 covers 8 bases. The CDR3 runs 15 residues. Germline V lookup: CDR1 SGHNT, CDR2 YENEEA. After removal of 5 bases from V and 10 bases from J, the junction contained 13 bases not matched to a gene. CDR3 protein: CASSRGTSGGGEQFF. DNA for the CDR3: TGTGCCAGCAGCCGCGGCACTAGCGGTGGGGGGGAGCAGTTCTTC.

This clone was observed a few times. The chain combines TRBV15 with TRBJ1-1, with a tentative D call TRBD1 (5 bases). The germline V gene encodes CDR1 LNHNV and CDR2 YYDKDF (reference sequence). This CDR3 comprises 15 residues. Trimming left V 1 base short and J 1 base short, with 10 bases between. Here the CDR3 reads CATSRGGGANTEAFF. The CDR3 nucleotides are TGTGCCACCAGCAGAGGCGGGGGAGCGAACACTGAAGCTTTCTTT.

The chain carries TRBV29-1 and TRBJ1-2, with D tentatively TRBD1 (6 bases). This CDR3 is 12 amino acids long. V was clipped by 3 bases and J by 8 bases, with 13 bases between them. Germline-derived CDR1 and CDR2 are SQVTM and ANQGSEA. CDR3 sequence: CSVEDRIQGYTF. CDR3 in DNA: TGCAGCGTTGAGGACAGAATTCAGGGCTACACCTTC.

This clone was counted once. This rearrangement joins TRBV5-1 to TRBJ2-7; D uncertain. V was trimmed by 4 bases and J by 5 bases, leaving 10 bases between them. The CDR3 sequence is 12 residues long. Germline V CDR1 and CDR2: SGHRS, YFSETQ. CDR3 region: CASSISAHEQYF. In DNA, the CDR3 is TGCGCCAGCAGCATAAGCGCTCACGAGCAGTACTTC.

This chain joins TRBV27 and TRBJ2-5, with D perhaps TRBD1 (6 bases). CDR3 length equals 20 residues. CDR1 is MNHEY and CDR2 is SMNVEV in the germline V gene (reference sequence). V lost 6 bases and J lost 2, with 31 bases in between. The CDR3 here is CASRTLLAPQPGVFQETQYF. The CDR3 DNA follows: TGTGCCAGCAGAACCCTTCTCGCCCCCCAACCAGGGGTCTTTCAAGAGACCCAGTACTTC.

The chain uses TRBV25-1 and TRBJ2-3, with a tentative D call TRBD2 (6 bases). The CDR3 has 17 residues. V dropped 2 bases and J dropped 6 bases, with 21 bases sitting between them. Germline V CDR1 and CDR2: MGHDK, SYGVNS. The CDR3 bases are TGTGCCAGCAGTGAAGGAGGAGGGCGCCGGTCCTGGGATACGCAGTATTTT. Protein sequence: CASSEGGGRRSWDTQYF.

The CDR3 loop reads CSVEGGDDYGYTF. CDR3 DNA sequence: TGCAGCGTCGAGGGAGGGGACGACTATGGCTACACCTTC. The rearrangement uses TRBV29-1 and TRBJ1-2; D might be TRBD1 (5 bases). CDR1 and CDR2 (germline): SQVTM, ANQGSEA. The V end was cut by 6 bases, the J end by 3 bases, with 14 bases between. The CDR3 contains 13 residues.